These 7 T cell receptor beta chains originate from one sample sequenced in a study of blood T cell repertoires in COVID-19. Sequenced by immunoSEQ multiplex PCR; TCRdb stores in-frame clones only, minus some. This sample has some 300,000 clones, with roughly 89% found just once. The sample consisted of peripheral blood. The receptor source for this set is a woman between 40 and 55 years old with COVID-19, enrolled during active disease.

The V and J genes are TRBV28 and TRBJ1-5, with unresolved D. V lost 4 bases to trimming and J lost 0 bases, with 22 bases between them. The CDR3 loop spans 19 amino acids. Germline V gives CDR1 MDHEN, CDR2 SYDVKM. CDR3 amino acids: CASSSKAPRQVYSNQPQHF. The CDR3 DNA reads TGTGCCAGCAGTTCGAAAGCACCCCGACAAGTCTATAGCAATCAGCCCCAGCATTTT.

The chain recombines TRBV11-2 with TRBJ1-1; a weak D match, TRBD1 (5 bases). The V end lost 1 base, the J end lost 4 bases, and 7 bases lay between the germline ends. The CDR3 consists of 13 residues. Per germline, CDR1 SGHAT and CDR2 FQNNGV. CDR3 nucleotides: TGTGCCAGCAGCTTAGGGGGGGTCACTGAAGCTTTCTTT. Its translation: CASSLGGVTEAFF.

CDR3 loop: CASSPDRGRSPLHF. CDR3 bases: TGTGCCAGCAGCCCAGACAGGGGGCGATCACCCCTCCACTTT. The V call is TRBV9, the J call TRBJ1-6, with TRBD1 matching over 10 bases. V shed 4 bases and J 10 bases; nucleotides not matched to a gene: 5. The CDR3 loop spans 14 amino acids. CDR1 is SGDLS, CDR2 YYNGEE, per germline.

The chain carries TRBV27 and TRBJ2-2; 7 bases fit TRBD2. Germline V gene lookup returns CDR1 MNHEY and CDR2 SMNVEV (reference sequence). Unmatched junction bases numbered 6, after V lost 0 bases and J lost 5 bases. This CDR3 is built from 16 residues. In DNA, the CDR3 is TGTGCCAGCAGTTTATCGGGTCAGGGAGGGACCGGGGAGCTGTTTTTT. Translation: CASSLSGQGGTGELFF.

This chain links TRBV5-1 with TRBJ2-3; TRBD2 aligns across 10 bases. Germline trimming cut 4 bases from V and 3 bases from J; bases unmatched to any gene: 11. CDR3 length: 17 residues. Germline V gene lookup returns CDR1 SGHRS and CDR2 YFSETQ. The DNA of the CDR3 is TGCGCCAGCAGCCTGCTTAATCCTAGCGGGAGTACAGATACGCAGTATTTT. As protein: CASSLLNPSGSTDTQYF. Full variable domain (outside the CDR3, taken from reference TRBV5-1 and TRBJ2-3): KAGVTQTPRYLIKTRGQQVTLSCSPISGHRSVSWYQQTPGQGLQFLFEYFSETQRNKGNFPGRFSGRQFSNSRSEMNVSTLELGDSALYLCASSLLNPSGSTDTQYFGPGTRLTVL.

As to this clone: Other nucleotide sequences in the sample specify the same CDR3. The gene calls are TRBV7-2 and TRBJ1-2; TRBD1 agrees at 8 bases. Germline trimming cut 3 bases from V and 8 bases from J; bases unmatched to any gene: 5. Germline V gene sequence: CDR1 SGHTA, CDR2 FQGNSA. The CDR3 is 13 amino acids. The chain's CDR3 is CASSLTGAGGYTF. The CDR3, as DNA: TGTGCCAGCAGCTTGACAGGGGCCGGGGGCTACACCTTC.

V gene TRBV9 combines with J gene TRBJ2-1, with TRBD1 matching 7 bases. V lost 4 bases to trimming and J lost 2 bases; unmatched junction nucleotides: 6. The CDR3 has 15 amino acids. CDR1 is SGDLS, CDR2 YYNGEE, per germline. The CDR3 region is CASSPKGGAYNEQFF. The CDR3 DNA is TGTGCCAGCAGCCCTAAAGGGGGCGCCTACAATGAGCAGTTCTTC.